This passage covers 6 T cell receptor beta chains from one sample sequenced in a study of graft-versus-host responses after intestinal transplantation (dated by TCRdb to about 2021). These receptors' targets are unknown. The time point label for this specimen denotes: cells obtained before transplantation from donor or recipient. Library preparation was by the immunoSEQ multiplex PCR assay. The source is immuneACCESS, and TCRdb retained only in-frame sequences with V and J called. Part of the clones is not carried over; for the studies checked, unresolved V genes explain less than half of this, and the remainder is unexplained. In all, the sample holds 90,000 to 150,000 clones, and about 95% of those were seen once. About 3.3% of the sample goes to the ten largest clones. This specimen was unstimulated CD8+ T cells sorted from spleen or lymph node cells, taken before intestinal transplant. These receptors all stem from a human donor who received an intestinal transplant.

The chain employs TRBV2 and TRBJ2-1; 9 bases map to TRBD2. The CDR3 loop spans 20 amino acids. The V gene end was trimmed by 6 bases and the J gene end by 1 base; junction bases not matched to a gene: 19. The germline V gene encodes CDR1 SNHLY and CDR2 FYNNEI. The CDR3 DNA is TGTGCCAGCAGGGGGGGGGTCAACAGCCCGGGACTAGCTTCCTACAATGAGCAGTTCTTC. Translated: CASRGGVNSPGLASYNEQFF.

The rearrangement uses TRBV28 and TRBJ2-7; the match to TRBD2 covers 12 bases. Trimming at V came to 6 bases and at J to 5 bases, leaving 5 bases not matched to a gene. In germline, CDR1 is MDHEN, CDR2 SYDVKM. This CDR3 region has 14 residues. CDR3 in amino acids: CASSPGLAGNEQYF. The CDR3 coding sequence is TGTGCCAGCAGCCCTGGACTAGCGGGAAACGAGCAGTACTTC.

This clone showed up just once. This chain uses TRBV5-1 with TRBJ1-1; 11 bases agree with TRBD1. V lost 1 base and J lost 5; bases outside the gene matches: 1. This CDR3 comprises 14 residues. Germline assignment: CDR1 SGHRS and CDR2 YFSETQ. The CDR3 DNA sequence: TGCGCCAGCAGCTTGCGGGACAGGGGGACTGAAGCTTTCTTT. It is translated as CASSLRDRGTEAFF.

The chain employs TRBV10-3 and TRBJ1-1; 9 nucleotides line up with TRBD1. Germline assignment: CDR1 ENHRY and CDR2 SYGVKD. The CDR3 is 17 residues long. The ends lost 2 bases at V and 5 bases at J; junction bases unmatched: 12. DNA of the CDR3: TGTGCCATCAGTGAGCCCCGGGCGGGACAGGGTTCGACTGAAGCTTTCTTT. Translating it yields CAISEPRAGQGSTEAFF.

The chain employs TRBV18 and TRBJ2-1; 9 positions match TRBD2. Germline loops: CDR1 KGHSH, CDR2 LQKENI. The CDR3 consists of 15 residues. Trimming cost V 8 bases and J 2 bases; bases outside gene matches: 7. The DNA for the CDR3 is TGTGCCAGCGCCCAGACTAGCGGCCCCTACAATGAGCAGTTCTTC. This gives the protein CASAQTSGPYNEQFF.

The rearrangement links TRBV5-6 to TRBJ2-1; a possible D gene is TRBD1 (5 bases). V lost 0 bases to trimming and J lost 8 bases, with 18 bases between them. Per the germline V gene, CDR1 is SGHDT and CDR2 is YYEEEE. This CDR3 has 16 amino acids. Here the CDR3 DNA reads TGTGCCAGCAGCTTGGACGCAGGGCTGATAGGCGATGAGCAGTTCTTC. It encodes CASSLDAGLIGDEQFF.